This TCR beta chain was sequenced during a study of T cells in localized non-small cell lung cancer. Comments on this clone: Antigen: not known.

Study-wide points: The tumor had only one region sequenced, so heterogeneity remains possible.

Generated by immunoSEQ multiplex PCR, the TCRdb table keeps only in-frame clones and is missing some. The data contain several hundred clones, nearly 20% of them seen just once; the ten biggest clones take up about a quarter. CDR3 size: 13 residues. The V end lost 6 bases, the J end lost 3 bases, and 13 bases lay between the germline ends. Germline V gives CDR1 SQVTM, CDR2 ANQGSEA. Researchers cut adjacent lung at least 2 cm from the tumor margin, and it showed no atypia. Sample: normal lung tissue next to the tumor, taken before any cancer treatment. The chain employs TRBV29-1 and TRBJ2-3; D not certain. The clonotype was recovered from a female donor at least 60 years old with stage I lung adenocarcinoma. CDR3 coding DNA: TGCAGCGTCGACGGCCAGAGTACAGATACGCAGTATTTT. This codes for CSVDGQSTDTQYF.